The 20 T cell receptor beta chains below all came from one sample that was sequenced in a study of radiotherapy plus CTLA-4 blockade in lung cancer. Profiled with immunoSEQ multiplex PCR; TCRdb holds only in-frame clones, not every one. Counted here are about 48,000 clones, 75% to 90% occurring once; the ten biggest clones make up roughly 17%. The sample was peripheral blood, taken from a patient treated with radiotherapy plus ipilimumab. All receptors derive from a human donor with non-small cell lung cancer that progressed on radiotherapy plus ipilimumab. Some clones in this sample may be carry-over from other donors' samples.

This clone showed up just once. V is TRBV5-1 and J is TRBJ1-4; TRBD1 aligns across 9 bases. The CDR3 is 14 residues long. CDR1 and CDR2 (germline): SGHRS, YFSETQ. The ends lost 5 bases at V and 8 bases at J; junction bases unmatched: 7. For the CDR3, the DNA is TGCGCCAGCAGATCACAGGGGGCTCAAGAAAAACTGTTTTTT. Translated, it gives CASRSQGAQEKLFF.

The gene calls are TRBV7-9 and TRBJ2-1, with 10 bases lining up with TRBD2. V trimming: 1 base; J trimming: 7 bases; junction bases outside the gene matches: 7. Germline V gene lookup returns CDR1 SEHNR and CDR2 FQNEAQ (reference sequence). CDR3 size: 16 residues. CDR3 protein: CASSLVGSGRMNEQFF. As DNA, the CDR3 is TGTGCCAGCAGCTTAGTTGGTAGCGGGAGGATGAATGAGCAGTTCTTC.

J is TRBJ2-1 and V is TRBV11-2, with D perhaps TRBD2 (5 bases). Germline V gives CDR1 SGHAT, CDR2 FQNNGV. V was clipped by 5 bases and J by 8 bases, with 16 bases between them. The CDR3 runs 14 residues. The CDR3 protein is CASSTYSSGDEQFF. The CDR3 DNA reads TGTGCCAGCAGCACTTACTCAAGCGGCGATGAGCAGTTCTTC.

The V and J genes are TRBV19 and TRBJ1-6; D gene uncertain. Trimming pared 4 bases from V and 7 bases from J, leaving 8 bases between. CDR3 size: 13 residues. CDR1 is LNHDA and CDR2 is SQIVND in the germline V gene (reference sequence). CDR3 loop: CASSTPGNSPLHF. In DNA form, the CDR3 reads TGTGCCAGTAGTACGCCCGGGAATTCACCCCTCCACTTT.

CDR3 protein: CASSQRGVLRGNYGYTF. The CDR3, as DNA: TGCGCCAGCAGCCAACGGGGGGTACTGAGGGGTAACTATGGCTACACCTTC. The V and J genes are TRBV4-3 and TRBJ1-2; maybe TRBD1 (5 bases). V lost 2 bases, J lost 1 base, and 17 bases lay in between. CDR3 length equals 17 residues. The germline V gene encodes CDR1 LGHNA and CDR2 YSLEER.

This rearrangement joins TRBV15 to TRBJ2-7, with TRBD1 identical over 8 bases. With 6 bases clipped from V and 7 bases from J, the junction kept 8 bases outside the gene matches. The V gene's germline CDR1 is LNHNV and CDR2 YYDKDF (reference sequence). The CDR3 is 13 residues long. The CDR3 loop is CATSRDRQAEQYF. The DNA of the CDR3 is TGTGCCACCAGTCGGGACAGGCAGGCTGAGCAGTACTTC. Looking up the rest from reference TRBV15 and TRBJ2-7 gives the full variable domain: DAMVIQNPRYQVTQFGKPVTLSCSQTLNHNVMYWYQQKSSQAPKLLFHYYDKDFNNEADTPDNFQSRRPNTSFCFLDIRSPGLGDTAMYLCATSRDRQAEQYFGPGTRLTVT.

V and J are TRBV9 and TRBJ1-1, with D possibly TRBD1 on 6 matching bases. The ends were cut back, 0 bases at V and 6 bases at J, with 15 bases in the middle. The CDR3 extends over 15 amino acids. CDR1 SGDLS and CDR2 YYNGEE come from the germline V gene. CDR3 protein: CASSVEDSPWAEAFF. In nucleotides, the CDR3 is TGTGCCAGCAGCGTAGAGGACAGTCCTTGGGCTGAAGCTTTCTTT.

The genes are TRBV15 and TRBJ1-6; D might be TRBD1 (6 bases). CDR1 LNHNV and CDR2 YYDKDF come from the germline V gene (reference sequence). The CDR3 is made up of 12 amino acids. The V end was cut by 3 bases, the J end by 16 bases, with 13 bases between. For the CDR3, the DNA is TGTGCCACCAGCAGTCGCGGACAGCTTCTCCACTTT. It translates to CATSSRGQLLHF.

The chain carries TRBV29-1 and TRBJ2-5; 8 nucleotides align to TRBD1. The assigned J gene may be wrong: the sequence end matches TRBJ2-7 better. There are 16 residues in the CDR3. CDR1 is SQVTM, CDR2 ANQGSEA, per germline. CDR3 amino acids: CSVEATGDGFSYEQYF. In nucleotides, the CDR3 is TGCAGCGTTGAGGCGACAGGGGACGGTTTCTCCTACGAGCAGTACTTC.

The J gene is TRBJ2-7, the V gene TRBV2; TRBD2 is a possible D gene (6 bases). Looked up from germline, CDR1 is SNHLY and CDR2 is FYNNEI. Trimming took 5 bases from V and 3 from J, leaving 17 bases between them. This CDR3 spans 15 amino acids. The CDR3 sequence is CASSLGRLGGYEQYF. CDR3 sequence (DNA): TGTGCCAGCAGTCTAGGACGTTTGGGGGGCTACGAGCAGTACTTC.

This clone turned up a few times. The gene calls are TRBV5-5 and TRBJ1-5, with 7 bases matching TRBD1. The CDR3 consists of 16 residues. The germline V gene has CDR1 SGHKS and CDR2 YYEKEE (reference sequence). After removal of 5 bases from V and 0 bases from J, the junction contained 8 bases not matched to a gene. The CDR3 region is CASRAGGGYSNQPQHF. The CDR3 bases are TGTGCCAGCAGGGCCGGAGGGGGCTATAGCAATCAGCCCCAGCATTTT.

This chain links TRBV15 with TRBJ2-1, with D unresolved. Germline loops: CDR1 LNHNV, CDR2 YYDKDF (reference sequence). Trimming stripped 0 bases from V and 4 bases from J, with 4 bases between. The CDR3 runs to 13 residues. The CDR3 protein is CATSRDQYNEQFF. CDR3 nucleotide sequence: TGTGCCACCAGCAGAGATCAATACAATGAGCAGTTCTTC.

The chain links TRBV7-6 to TRBJ2-3; no firm D call. Trimming cost V 6 bases and J 5 bases, with 9 bases left between them. The CDR3 is 12 amino acids. Per germline, CDR1 SGHVS and CDR2 FNYEAQ. In DNA, the CDR3 is TGTGCCAGCAGATCGACTGGAGATACGCAGTATTTT. Protein: CASRSTGDTQYF.

The chain links TRBV29-1 to TRBJ1-1; 11 bases line up with TRBD1. The V gene's germline CDR1 is SQVTM and CDR2 ANQGSEA. After removal of 5 bases from V and 1 base from J, the junction contained 6 bases not matched to a gene. The CDR3 contains 15 residues. CDR3 nucleotides: TGCAGCGTTCGGACAGGGGGCGACCCGAACACTGAAGCTTTCTTT. It translates to CSVRTGGDPNTEAFF.

This clone came up once. The gene calls are TRBV19 and TRBJ2-1; TRBD2 aligns across 10 bases. With 6 bases clipped from V and 2 bases from J, the junction kept 1 base outside the gene matches. From germline, CDR1 is LNHDA and CDR2 SQIVND (reference sequence). The CDR3 is 14 residues long. The CDR3 here is CASRAGGTYNEQFF. The CDR3, as DNA: TGTGCCAGTAGAGCGGGAGGGACCTACAATGAGCAGTTCTTC.

The V call is TRBV27, the J call TRBJ2-2, with 9 nucleotides matching TRBD2. V trimming: 5 bases; J trimming: 1 base; junction bases outside the gene matches: 11. Per germline, CDR1 MNHEY and CDR2 SMNVEV (reference sequence). The CDR3 totals 18 residues. This CDR3 reads CASSKPVAGALNTGELFF. CDR3 coding DNA: TGTGCCAGCAGTAAACCGGTAGCGGGGGCCTTGAACACCGGGGAGCTGTTTTTT.

This chain connects TRBV7-3 to TRBJ2-2; D unresolved. Germline V gives CDR1 SGHTA, CDR2 FQGTGA. V shed 4 bases and J shed 6 bases, with 9 bases lying between them. The CDR3 runs to 13 residues. The CDR3 DNA sequence: TGTGCCAGCAGCTCGAAGTCGGCCGGGGAGCTGTTTTTT. It encodes CASSSKSAGELFF.

The chain links TRBV5-6 to TRBJ1-2; 7 positions match TRBD1. The V gene's germline CDR1 is SGHDT and CDR2 YYEEEE. The CDR3 has 16 amino acids. The V segment lost 4 bases and the J segment 4 bases; nucleotides outside the gene matches: 13. This chain's CDR3 is CASSTGTVAALYGYTF. In nucleotides, the CDR3 is TGTGCCAGCAGCACCGGGACAGTAGCGGCACTCTATGGCTACACCTTC. The full variable domain, completed using reference TRBV5-6 and TRBJ1-2, is DAGVTQSPTHLIKTRGQQVTLRCSPKSGHDTVSWYQQALGQGPQFIFQYYEEEERQRGNFPDRFSGHQFPNYSSELNVNALLLGDSALYLCASSTGTVAALYGYTFGSGTRLTVV.

This chain uses TRBV14 with TRBJ2-1; 9 nucleotides agree with TRBD2. CDR1 SGHDN and CDR2 FVKESK come from the germline V gene. The CDR3 is 16 residues long. V was clipped by 1 base and J by 4 bases; unmatched bases: 5. CDR3 in DNA: TGTGCCAGCAGCCAAGGTGTAGCGGGGGAGTACAATGAGCAGTTCTTC. The encoded protein is CASSQGVAGEYNEQFF.

V is TRBV7-9 and J is TRBJ2-3; D not resolved. This CDR3 spans 14 amino acids. CDR1 and CDR2 from the germline V gene are SEHNR and FQNEAQ (reference sequence). V lost 1 base and J lost 6, with 11 bases in between. The CDR3 DNA follows: TGTGCCAGCAGCTTAGATCTCGTCGCGGATACGCAGTATTTT. This translates into CASSLDLVADTQYF.